This record concerns one TCR beta chain sequence. In the original processing: Amplification from reference gene primers served as the basis for estimated nucleated cell counts. Sequencing used immunoSEQ multiplex PCR; TCRdb keeps in-frame clones, though not all of them. The D gene and trimming were derived from the DNA, and the V and J assignments and clone size from that table. The sample lists some 300,000 clones; roughly 89% were seen once. Recruitment covered under 25 US areas and drew participants whose ages spanned 18 to 89 years. Participant reports of clinical history set cohort assignment. Two negative PCRs, clearance, or symptom resolution characterized the recovered Cohort 3 donors. The CDR3 is 14 residues long. Deletions cut 4 bases from V and 3 bases from J, with 12 bases between. In germline, CDR1 is SGHAT, CDR2 FQNNGV. This entry belongs to a study of blood T cell repertoires in COVID-19.

The sequenced sample consisted of PBMCs or T cells enriched from blood (not recorded which). This receptor was taken from a woman aged 25 to 39 who had recovered from COVID-19. The V gene is TRBV11-2, the J gene TRBJ1-1, with TRBD1 as a possible D gene (6 bases). The DNA for the CDR3 is TGTGCCAGCAGCTGGAGGGGGGGGCACACTGAAGCTTTCTTT. It translates to CASSWRGGHTEAFF.